This T cell receptor beta chain was found in a study of T-cell memory formation after mild COVID-19. The wider study: In these data, TCR clusters were largely donor specific.

A word on this clonotype: Its specificity is not known.

Notes on the study in general: Day 15 to 85 contracting clones showed balanced CD4/CD8; later expanders leaned CD4+. Specificity for SARS-CoV-2 was not confirmed among the second-wave clones peaking on day 37.

TCRdb fed the 5' RACE reads into MiXCR, producing one record per CDR3 protein. Of about 260,000 distinct CDR3 sequences in the sample, about a sixth were seen once. With 3 bases removed from V and 2 bases from J, the gap between germline ends came to 19 bases. The CDR3 is 16 residues long. CDR1 is DFQATT, CDR2 SNEGSKA, per germline (reference sequence). V gene TRBV20-1 combines with J gene TRBJ1-2; D gene ambiguous. The sequencing input was PBMCs or a T cell subset sorted from them (not recorded which). This TCR derives from a man aged 18 to 29 who had mild COVID-19 (a few samples of this study predate the infection). Cell type and time point are not known. The CDR3: CSASPRWVGLNYGYTF. For the CDR3, the DNA is TGCAGTGCTAGTCCCCGGTGGGTGGGCCTAAACTATGGCTACACCTTC.